This T cell receptor (beta chain) stems from a study of T cell responses to AZD1222 COVID-19 vaccine. A remark on this clone: What it binds is unknown.

Sequencing was performed with immunoSEQ multiplex PCR; in TCRdb, only in-frame clones are kept and a portion is missing. The sample has over 130,000 clones, 70% to 90% seen once. V lost 0 bases and J 5 bases, leaving 11 bases between the germline ends. The CDR3 is 15 residues long. The germline gives CDR1 LNHDA, CDR2 SQIVND (reference sequence). Findings and limits, study-wide: Dominant CD4 TCR responses targeted spike regions 160-218 and 743-854. Just 5 to 7 AZD1222 recipients tested seropositive at baseline.

The rearrangement joins TRBV19 to TRBJ1-5; D unresolved. The receptor was isolated from an adult in good health. The material sequenced was peripheral blood, taken on day 0 of AZD1222 vaccination. The CDR3 is CASSIETGLDQPQHF. The DNA of the CDR3 is TGTGCCAGTAGTATAGAAACGGGTTTGGATCAGCCCCAGCATTTT.